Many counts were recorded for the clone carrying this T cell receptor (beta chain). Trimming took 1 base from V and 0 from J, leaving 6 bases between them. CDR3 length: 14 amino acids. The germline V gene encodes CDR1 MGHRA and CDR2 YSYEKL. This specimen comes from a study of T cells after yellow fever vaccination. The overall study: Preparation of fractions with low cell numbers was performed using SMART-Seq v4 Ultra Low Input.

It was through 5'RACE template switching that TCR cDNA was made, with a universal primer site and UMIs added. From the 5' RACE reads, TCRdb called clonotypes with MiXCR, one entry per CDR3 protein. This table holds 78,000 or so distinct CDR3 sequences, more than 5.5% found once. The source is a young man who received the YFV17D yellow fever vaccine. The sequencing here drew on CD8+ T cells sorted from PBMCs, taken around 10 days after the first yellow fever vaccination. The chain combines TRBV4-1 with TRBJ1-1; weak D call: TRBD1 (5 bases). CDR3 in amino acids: CASSQVGLNTEAFF. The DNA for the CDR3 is TGCGCCAGCAGCCAAGTGGGGCTGAACACTGAAGCTTTCTTT.